The text below deals with one T cell receptor beta chain. The CDR3 runs 19 residues. This specimen belongs to a study of blood T cell repertoires in COVID-19. The wider study: Sites across the United States, Italy and Spain contributed samples from acute and convalescent COVID-19. PBMCs, B-cell-depleted T cells, or T cells provided the cDNA or gDNA that made up the material.

Per the original data handling: The assay estimated nucleated cells by amplifying reference gene primers. Generated by immunoSEQ multiplex PCR, the TCRdb table keeps only in-frame clones and is missing some. Clone size and the V and J calls come from that table; the DNA yielded D and trimming. Seen here are approximately 200,000 clones, 80% to 85% observed once, and the top ten hold 4.5% to 6%. The sample was peripheral blood. This sequence joins TRBV12-1 and TRBJ2-1; the table's D call, TRBD1, has no DNA check behind it. TRBV12-1 is termed a pseudogene. This sequence was found in a woman between 55 and 75 years old who had recovered from COVID-19. The CDR3 nucleotides are TGTGCCAGCAGCTCCGCCCGGTCCGGGCAGGGTGGCTCCTACAATGAGCAGTTCTTC. Its translation: CASSSARSGQGGSYNEQFF.